The TCR beta chain under discussion was sequenced for a study of blood T cell repertoires in COVID-19. The V gene's germline CDR1 is SGHVS and CDR2 FNYEAQ. Trimming cost V 1 base and J 7 bases, with 17 bases left between them. The CDR3 extends over 15 amino acids. Only in-frame clones appear in the TCRdb table, and some are missing; sequencing was by immunoSEQ multiplex PCR. This table holds 25,000 to 35,000 clones, 87% found once. The TCR comes from a human donor in a cohort sampled during active COVID-19. The gene calls are TRBV7-6 and TRBJ2-7; D call uncertain. Sequences were obtained from peripheral blood. The CDR3: CASSLGPSSSGEQYF. The CDR3 region has the DNA TGTGCCAGCAGCTTAGGACCTAGTTCGTCTGGAGAGCAGTACTTC.